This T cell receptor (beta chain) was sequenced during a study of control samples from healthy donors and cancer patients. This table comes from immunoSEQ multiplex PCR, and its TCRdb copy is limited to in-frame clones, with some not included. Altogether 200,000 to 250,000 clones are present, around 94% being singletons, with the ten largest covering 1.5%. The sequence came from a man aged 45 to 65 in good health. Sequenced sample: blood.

The DNA of the CDR3 is TGTGCCAGCTCACCACCGGGACGGAGCTCCTACGAGCAGTACTTC. Protein product: CASSPPGRSSYEQYF. The rearrangement uses TRBV18 and TRBJ2-7; perhaps D is TRBD1 or TRBD2 (5 bases each). The V and J ends lost 0 bases and 0 bases respectively, with 9 bases between them. The V gene's germline CDR1 is KGHSH and CDR2 LQKENI. The CDR3 has 15 amino acids.